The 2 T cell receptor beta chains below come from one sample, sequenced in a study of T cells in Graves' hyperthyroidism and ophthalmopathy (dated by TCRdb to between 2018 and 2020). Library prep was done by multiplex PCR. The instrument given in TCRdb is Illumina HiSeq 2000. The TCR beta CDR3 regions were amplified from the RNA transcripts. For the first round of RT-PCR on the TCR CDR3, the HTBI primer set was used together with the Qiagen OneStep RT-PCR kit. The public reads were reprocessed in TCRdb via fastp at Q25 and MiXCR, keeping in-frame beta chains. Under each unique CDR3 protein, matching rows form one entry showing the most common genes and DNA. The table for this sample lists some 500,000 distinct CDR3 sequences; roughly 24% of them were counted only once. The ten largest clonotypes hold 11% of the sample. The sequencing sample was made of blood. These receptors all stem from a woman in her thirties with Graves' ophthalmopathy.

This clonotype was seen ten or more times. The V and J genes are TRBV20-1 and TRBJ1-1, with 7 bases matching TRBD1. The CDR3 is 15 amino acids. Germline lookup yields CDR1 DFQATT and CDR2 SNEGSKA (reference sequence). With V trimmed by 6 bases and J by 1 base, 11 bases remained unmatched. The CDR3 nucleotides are TGCAGTGCCCCGAGGGGGAGACAGGGGAACACTGAAGCTTTCTTT. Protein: CSAPRGRQGNTEAFF.

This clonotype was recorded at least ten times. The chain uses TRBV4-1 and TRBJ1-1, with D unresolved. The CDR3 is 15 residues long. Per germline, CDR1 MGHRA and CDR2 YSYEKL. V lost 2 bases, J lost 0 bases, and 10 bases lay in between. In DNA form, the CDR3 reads TGCGCCAGCAGCCAAAGTTTCAGTATGAACACTGAAGCTTTCTTT. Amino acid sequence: CASSQSFSMNTEAFF.